These 26 T cell receptor beta chains originate from one sample sequenced in a study of blood T cells in healthy people across ages. Then a second PCR, running about 6 to 11 cycles, was carried out with a sample-barcoded 5' primer and a J-beta primer mix. TCRdb reanalysed the 5' RACE reads using MiXCR and keeps one entry per CDR3 protein. The table lists roughly 650,000 distinct CDR3 sequences, less than 40% of them singletons. Material for sequencing was blood. The receptors originated from an elderly woman in good health.

The chain employs TRBV6-1 and TRBJ2-6; 7 nucleotides agree with TRBD2. CDR1 is MNHNS and CDR2 is SASEGT in the germline V gene. V shed 5 bases, J shed 3 bases, and the junction held 19 bases outside the gene matches. This CDR3 is built from 20 residues. This CDR3 is CASSIVSGRWERDGANVLTF. CDR3 coding DNA: TGTGCCAGCAGTATAGTATCGGGGAGGTGGGAGCGGGATGGGGCCAACGTCCTGACTTTC.

This clonotype was seen at least ten times. The chain has TRBV3-1 and TRBJ2-1; TRBD2 matches at 9 bases. Germline CDR1 LGHDT, CDR2 YNNKEL (reference sequence). The CDR3 is made up of 15 amino acids. Trimming removed 0 bases from V and 6 bases from J; junction bases left unmatched: 3. CDR3 sequence: CASSQDLLAGNEQFF. In DNA form, the CDR3 reads TGTGCCAGCAGCCAAGATCTACTAGCGGGCAATGAGCAGTTCTTC.

The J gene is TRBJ1-5, the V gene TRBV2, with unresolved D. This CDR3 comprises 12 residues. The V gene's germline CDR1 is SNHLY and CDR2 FYNNEI. V was trimmed by 4 bases and J by 4 bases, leaving 5 bases between them. The CDR3 DNA follows: TGTGCCAGCAGTGTCCCTAATCAGCCCCAGCATTTT. This translates into CASSVPNQPQHF.

A few counts support this clonotype. The V gene is TRBV5-1, the J gene TRBJ2-3; possible D gene TRBD1, 5 bases. Per the germline V gene, CDR1 is SGHRS and CDR2 is YFSETQ. Between the trimmed V and J ends, which lost 4 bases and 4 bases, there was a span of 13 bases. This CDR3 is 14 amino acids long. CDR3 bases: TGCGCCAGCAGCAGTCAGGGTTTTCCAGATACGCAGTATTTT. Protein: CASSSQGFPDTQYF.

V usage is TRBV5-1 and J usage is TRBJ2-2, with unresolved D. Trimming removed 4 bases from V and 0 bases from J, with 10 bases in between. This CDR3 has 15 amino acids. Per the germline V gene, CDR1 is SGHRS and CDR2 is YFSETQ. The CDR3 sequence is CASSPQQTNTGELFF. The CDR3 region has the DNA TGCGCCAGCAGCCCTCAACAAACGAACACCGGGGAGCTGTTTTTT.

This clonotype appeared a few times. V and J are TRBV6-1 and TRBJ2-2, with 8 bases lining up with TRBD1. The CDR3 has 16 residues. Germline CDR1 and CDR2: MNHNS and SASEGT. V gave up 4 bases and J gave up 3 bases; unmatched junction bases: 7. The CDR3 DNA reads TGTGCCAGCAGTGTTAGATCAGGGGGCGACACCGGGGAGCTGTTTTTT. Protein product: CASSVRSGGDTGELFF.

The V and J genes are TRBV10-3 and TRBJ2-7; D is possibly TRBD2 (5 bases). CDR3 length: 13 amino acids. Germline V gene lookup returns CDR1 ENHRY and CDR2 SYGVKD. V was pared by 2 bases and J by 4 bases, with 9 bases between. CDR3 DNA sequence: TGTGCCATCAGTGAGGTAGCGACGTACGAGCAGTACTTC. Protein product: CAISEVATYEQYF.

The chain employs TRBV3-1 and TRBJ2-4; perhaps TRBD1 as D (6 bases). The DNA end is a closer match to TRBJ2-7, so the J assignment may be wrong. Germline lookup yields CDR1 LGHDT and CDR2 YNNKEL (reference sequence). CDR3 size: 13 residues. The chain's CDR3 is CASSRGGGREQYF. CDR3 nucleotide sequence: TGTGCCAGCAGCCGAGGGGGTGGGCGCGAGCAGTACTTC.

At least ten counts were recorded for this clonotype. The chain couples TRBV6-1 to TRBJ1-2, with 9 bases lining up with TRBD1. With V trimmed by 4 bases and J by 8 bases, 8 bases remained unmatched. This CDR3 comprises 14 residues. Looked up from germline, CDR1 is MNHNS and CDR2 is SASEGT. The DNA of the CDR3 is TGTGCCAGCAGTGGAACAGGGGGCCGTAAGGGCTACACCTTC. Amino acid sequence: CASSGTGGRKGYTF.

The chain uses TRBV10-3 and TRBJ2-2, with D perhaps assigned TRBD1 or TRBD2 (5 bases each). Germline V gives CDR1 ENHRY, CDR2 SYGVKD. Trimming removed 11 bases from V and 0 bases from J, with 13 bases in between. This CDR3 region has 14 residues. The CDR3 sequence is CAALGTSNTGELFF. DNA for the CDR3: TGTGCCGCACTCGGGACCTCGAACACCGGGGAGCTGTTTTTT.

A remark on this clonotype: Given a much more abundant clone one base away, this may be a read error. The chain joins TRBV12-3 or TRBV12-4 to TRBJ2-3; 11 nucleotides align to TRBD2. CDR3 size: 17 residues. CDR3 coding DNA: TGTGCCAGCAGTCCTAGCGGGGGGACATCTAGCACAGATGCGCAGTATTTT. Amino acids: CASSPSGGTSSTDAQYF.

This clonotype was recorded at least ten times. The chain couples TRBV12-3 or TRBV12-4 to TRBJ2-3; TRBD2 is a possible D gene (6 bases). The CDR3 runs 15 residues. V gave up 3 bases and J gave up 2 bases, with 12 bases separating them. CDR3 sequence reads: CASSFEGRDTDTQYF. CDR3 nucleotide sequence: TGTGCCAGCAGTTTCGAGGGGCGGGACACAGATACGCAGTATTTT.

Details on this clonotype: A much larger clone differs by one base, so this may be a read error. The chain carries TRBV28 and TRBJ1-5; D is unclear. There are 14 residues in the CDR3. Trimming pared 6 bases from V and 7 bases from J, leaving 16 bases between. The germline CDR1 and CDR2 sequences are MDHEN and SYDVKM. The DNA of the CDR3 is TGTGCCAGCAGGTTAGGCGACATTTTCCAGCCCCAGCATTTT. It codes for CASRLGDIFQPQHF.

The CDR3 coding sequence is TGTGCCAGCAGTGACATTAGGGGTCTTGAGCAGTTCTTC. Translated: CASSDIRGLEQFF. The chain carries TRBV6-1 and TRBJ2-1; perhaps TRBD1 as D (5 bases). Trimming stripped 3 bases from V and 9 bases from J, with 12 bases between. The CDR3 consists of 13 residues. Germline values: CDR1 MNHNS, CDR2 SASEGT.

This clonotype occurred many times. The gene calls are TRBV6-6 and TRBJ2-7; TRBD1 matches 7 bases. This CDR3 region has 14 residues. Trimming at V came to 5 bases and at J to 9 bases, leaving 13 bases not matched to a gene. CDR1 and CDR2 (germline): MNHNY, SVGAGI (reference sequence). The CDR3 reads CASSDRDRGSVQYF. The CDR3 nucleotides read TGTGCCAGCAGTGACCGGGACAGAGGCAGTGTGCAGTACTTC.

The chain is built from TRBV28 and TRBJ2-7, with a tentative D call TRBD1 (6 bases). This CDR3 is built from 13 residues. CDR1 is MDHEN and CDR2 is SYDVKM in the germline V gene. Trimming stripped 6 bases from V and 3 bases from J, with 12 bases between. CDR3 DNA: TGTGCCAGCAGAGATACAGGGAGCTACGAGCAGTACTTC. Its protein product is CASRDTGSYEQYF.

This clonotype was observed a few times. The junction does not match germline at one end; this may be a read error. This chain connects TRBV28 to TRBJ1-6, with D possibly being TRBD1 (6 bases). Germline-derived CDR1 and CDR2 are MDHEN and SYDVKM. The CDR3 runs 17 residues. The DNA of the CDR3 is TGTGCCAGCAGGGAACCAGGGGCTGGCTCCTATAATTCACCCCCCCACTTT. The encoded protein is CASREPGAGSYNSPPHF.

This clonotype showed up many times. The chain combines TRBV7-9 with TRBJ2-1; 9 bases agree with TRBD2. J lost 7 bases, V lost 5 bases, and 15 bases had no gene match. Looked up from germline, CDR1 is SEHNR and CDR2 is FQNEAQ (reference sequence). The CDR3 contains 17 residues. CDR3 DNA sequence: TGTGCCAGCAGCCCGTTATCGGGGCTAGCGGGGCGAAATGAGCAGTTCTTC. Protein: CASSPLSGLAGRNEQFF.

In its sample, this clonotype was seen many times. This chain joins TRBV7-2 and TRBJ2-7; 10 bases map to TRBD1. The germline gives CDR1 SGHTA, CDR2 FQGNSA. V shed 2 bases, J shed 4 bases, and the junction held 5 bases outside the gene matches. This CDR3 spans 15 amino acids. CDR3 sequence reads: CASSLRDRGQYEQYF. The CDR3 DNA reads TGTGCCAGCAGCTTAAGAGACAGGGGGCAGTACGAGCAGTACTTC.

The chain carries TRBV6-1 and TRBJ2-1; 7 bases agree with TRBD2. Germline V CDR1 and CDR2: MNHNS, SASEGT. The CDR3 spans 15 residues. The junction had 8 bases not matched to a gene; V was cut back by 2 bases and J by 7 bases. The CDR3 loop is CASSERAGDRNEQFF. The CDR3 bases are TGTGCCAGCAGTGAAAGGGCGGGGGACCGTAATGAGCAGTTCTTC.

Worth noting for this clonotype: A much larger clone lies a single base off, so this may be a read error. This chain links TRBV6-1 with TRBJ2-3, with 8 positions matching TRBD2. This CDR3 spans 16 amino acids. Germline V gene data show CDR1 as MNHNS and CDR2 as SASEGT. CDR3 in amino acids: CASSWYSGEPTGTQYF. DNA of the CDR3: TGTGCCAGCAGTTGGTATAGCGGGGAACCCACAGGTACGCAGTATTTT.

This clonotype was counted at least ten times. CDR3 nucleotide sequence: TGTGCCACCAGCGCTCGGACTAGCGGGGCGGCAGATACGCAGTATTTT. Protein product: CATSARTSGAADTQYF. The V and J genes are TRBV15 and TRBJ2-3, with 12 bases fitting TRBD2. J lost 4 bases, V lost 5 bases, and 7 bases had no gene match. CDR3 length equals 16 residues. Germline V CDR1 and CDR2: LNHNV, YYDKDF (reference sequence).

The chain carries TRBV6-5 and TRBJ2-1, with a tentative D call TRBD2 (5 bases). Looked up from germline, CDR1 is MNHEY and CDR2 is SVGAGI. The CDR3 spans 12 residues. V was cut by 2 bases and J by 9 bases, with 8 bases left in between. CDR3 loop: CASSYAGGEQFF. In DNA form, the CDR3 reads TGTGCCAGCAGTTACGCGGGTGGTGAGCAGTTCTTC.

This clonotype was seen at least ten times. The J gene is TRBJ2-1, the V gene TRBV7-8; 8 bases match TRBD2. The length of the CDR3 is 17 residues. Germline CDR1 SGHVS, CDR2 FQNEAQ. J was trimmed by 0 bases and V by 5 bases; bases with no gene match: 9. CDR3 sequence (DNA): TGTGCCAGCAGCGCCGCGCTAGCGGGCAGCTCCTACAATGAGCAGTTCTTC. Residues: CASSAALAGSSYNEQFF.

This clonotype was seen repeatedly, ten times or more. The chain couples TRBV4-1 to TRBJ1-2; D uncertain. The CDR3 length is 13 residues. V lost 0 bases and J lost 4, with 6 bases in between. Looked up from germline, CDR1 is MGHRA and CDR2 is YSYEKL. CDR3 region: CASSQEEGYGYTF. The CDR3 DNA sequence: TGCGCCAGCAGCCAAGAGGAAGGCTATGGCTACACCTTC.

This clonotype was counted at least ten times. The V gene is TRBV4-2, the J gene TRBJ2-1; TRBD2 aligns across 8 bases. The germline gives CDR1 LGHNA, CDR2 YNFKEQ. V was pared by 0 bases and J by 8 bases, with 12 bases of the junction left unmatched. CDR3 length equals 17 residues. CDR3 DNA: TGTGCCAGCAGCCAAGAGTTCTCGGGGGGGCCTCAGGATGAGCAGTTCTTC. Amino acid sequence: CASSQEFSGGPQDEQFF.